This T cell receptor (beta chain) was captured by sequencing in a study of a mutant IDH1 vaccine in newly diagnosed glioma. V shed 9 bases and J shed 4 bases, with 15 bases lying between them. The CDR3 covers 13 residues. CDR1 and CDR2 (germline): MGHDK, SYGVNS. The time point is: baseline, week 1 (first vaccination visit). As to treatment: pre-vaccination baseline after standard-of-care therapy. Donor diagnoses consisted of new WHO grade 3 or 4 IDH1-mutant, ATRX-lost astrocytomas. Clones were read by immunoSEQ multiplex PCR, and TCRdb kept only the in-frame ones, dropping some. Of 15,000 to 20,000 clones listed, about 95% are singletons.

The source is a woman aged 18-30 years with glioma. Some clones in this sample may be carry-over from other donors' samples. The sequenced sample was peripheral blood mononuclear cells (PBMCs), obtained from a glioma patient treated with radiotherapy, temozolomide or both. The chain employs TRBV25-1 and TRBJ1-2; D gene uncertain. This CDR3 is CASHDGRPYGYTF. The DNA for the CDR3 is TGTGCCAGTCACGACGGGAGACCCTATGGCTACACCTTC.